A selection of T cell receptor beta chains follows, all from one sample in a study of blood T cell repertoires in COVID-19. Profiling relied on immunoSEQ multiplex PCR, and the TCRdb table lists in-frame clones only, not all of them. The table records around 430,000 clones, around 89% of them present only once. Specimen: peripheral blood. Every receptor here comes from a woman in her fifties or sixties with COVID-19, enrolled during active disease. Each CDR3 is given with its conserved first and last residue. Each record gives: V gene, clone size, D gene, CDR3 length, J gene, CDR3 protein, CDR3 DNA. A D gene is named only where the DNA matches it firmly. Expanded clones are given a class, and other clones once, few, many or no size at all.

>TRBV7-5|.|.|13|TRBJ2-7
CARSSDRVPEQYF
TGTGCCAGAAGCTCCGACCGGGTCCCTGAGCAGTACTTC
>TRBV9|.|.|14|TRBJ2-1
CASSVGGPYNEQFF
TGTGCCAGCAGCGTAGGCGGTCCTTACAATGAGCAGTTCTTC
>TRBV27|few|.|13|TRBJ1-6
CASRLGGGSPLHF
TGTGCCAGCAGGCTAGGGGGAGGGTCACCCCTCCACTTT
>TRBV7-9|.|.|15|TRBJ1-2
CASSLEGLSGYGYTF
TGTGCCAGCAGCCTAGAGGGGCTTTCGGGCTATGGCTACACCTTC
>TRBV5-1|.|.|15|TRBJ2-1
CASSLAEGTYNEQFF
TGCGCCAGCAGCTTGGCGGAGGGGACCTACAATGAGCAGTTCTTC
>TRBV3-1/TRBV3-2|.|TRBD1|15|TRBJ1-1
CASSQKGASYSEAFF
TGTGCCAGCAGCCAAAAGGGGGCGTCTTACTCTGAAGCTTTCTTT
>TRBV4-2|.|.|13|TRBJ1-1
CASSRDSRGEAFF
TGTGCCAGCAGCCGGGACTCAAGGGGAGAAGCTTTCTTT
>TRBV24-1|few|TRBD1|17|TRBJ1-5
CATSGSGGQGSAQPQHF
TGTGCCACCAGTGGTTCAGGGGGACAGGGATCCGCTCAGCCCCAGCATTTT
>TRBV19|.|.|11|TRBJ1-2
CASSIRLAYTF
TGTGCCAGTAGTATCCGGTTAGCCTACACCTTC
>TRBV27|.|.|15|TRBJ1-6
CASRPKTLENSPLHF
TGTGCCAGCCGACCTAAGACCCTAGAGAATTCACCCCTCCACTTT
>TRBV5-1|.|.|15|TRBJ1-4
CASSPANPGDEKLFF
TGCGCCAGCAGCCCGGCTAACCCGGGGGATGAAAAACTGTTTTTT
>TRBV28|.|.|15|TRBJ2-6
CASSPDISGANVLTF
TGTGCCAGCAGTCCCGACATCTCTGGGGCCAACGTCCTGACTTTC
>TRBV5-1|.|.|18|TRBJ1-2
CASSSGEDSMALLVGYTF
TGCGCCAGCAGCTCGGGGGAAGACAGCATGGCGCTGTTGGTGGGCTACACCTTC
>TRBV28|.|.|14|TRBJ1-2
CASSLIGPGYGYTF
TGTGCCAGCAGTCTGATCGGGCCGGGGTATGGCTACACCTTC
>TRBV9|once|.|16|TRBJ2-3
CASSSQGGRQKDTQYF
TGTGCCAGCAGCTCCCAAGGGGGTAGACAGAAAGATACGCAGTATTTT
>TRBV11-3|.|.|16|TRBJ2-2
CASSPQRGATTGELFF
TGTGCCAGCAGCCCCCAACGGGGGGCGACCACCGGGGAGCTGTTTTTT